The sequence of this TCR beta chain was determined in a study of blood T cell repertoires in COVID-19. Across the whole study: Sources were T cells, B-cell-depleted T cells, or PBMCs; the material itself was cDNA or gDNA.

In the original processing: Reference gene primer amplification gave nucleated cell count estimates. This table comes from immunoSEQ multiplex PCR, and its TCRdb copy is limited to in-frame clones, with some not included. V and J calls and clone size follow that table, whereas D and trimming were derived from the DNA. Of 250,000 to 300,000 clones listed, approximately 93% were seen once; the top ten hold about 2.2%. Enrolment of Seattle patients took place during active infection, and they were followed longitudinally. V dropped 7 bases and J dropped 7 bases, with 19 bases sitting between them. Germline V gives CDR1 SQVTM, CDR2 ANQGSEA. The CDR3 is 13 amino acids.

The sequenced material came from peripheral blood. The J gene is TRBJ1-1, the V gene TRBV29-1; D is unclear. The receptor comes from a woman aged 25-40 years with COVID-19, enrolled during active disease. The CDR3 region has the DNA TGCAGCGGGCGGGAGAGTTCGGGCGGTGAAGCTTTCTTT. This codes for CSGRESSGGEAFF.